This paragraph covers one T cell receptor beta chain sequence. In the authors' workflow: Reference gene primer amplification gave nucleated cell count estimates. Data came from immunoSEQ multiplex PCR; TCRdb stores just in-frame clones and leaves some out. Clone size and the V and J calls come from that table; the DNA yielded D and trimming. The sample holds 25,000 or so clones, roughly 88% seen once. The data derive from a study of blood T cell repertoires in COVID-19. In the study overall: Some COVID-19 samples were acute and others convalescent; all came from the United States, Italy and Spain.

Germline lookup yields CDR1 SGHTA and CDR2 FQGNSA. Trimming pared 5 bases from V and 2 bases from J, leaving 13 bases between. There are 15 residues in the CDR3. This chain joins TRBV7-2 and TRBJ2-1; D gene ambiguous. The TCR comes from a human donor in a cohort sampled during active COVID-19. The sample was peripheral blood. The CDR3, as DNA: TGTGCCAGCAGCGTAGACCCTGGAGCCTACAATGAGCAGTTCTTC. This codes for CASSVDPGAYNEQFF.